This TCR beta chain was retrieved from a study of cytomegalovirus exposure and HLA in healthy donors. Study as a whole: A later analysis reported the 100 to 150 validation repertoires used the same platform as the 550 to 800 first-cohort repertoires.

This clone was seen only a few times. Its antigen is not identified. Measured with immunoSEQ multiplex PCR; TCRdb has only the in-frame clones, and not every one. The table shows 150,000 or so clones, with around 84% occurring only once. The CDR3 totals 16 residues. The germline V gene encodes CDR1 MNHEY and CDR2 SMNVEV (reference sequence). Trimming stripped 2 bases from V and 2 bases from J, with 13 bases between. General study results and limits: As was reported, the classifier diagnosed cytomegalovirus status with high specificity and sensitivity. Most TCR sequences proved rare, with some public TCRs found in many donors.

Separation from the approximately 720-subject first cohort characterized the roughly 130-subject validation cohort, to which the donors belonged. The clonotype comes from a human donor in good health. The sequenced material came from PBMCs. The chain has TRBV27 and TRBJ2-1, with D possibly being TRBD1 (6 bases). The CDR3 nucleotides are TGTGCCAGCAGTTTAGCAGGGGCAAGGACCTACAATGAGCAGTTCTTC. Protein: CASSLAGARTYNEQFF.